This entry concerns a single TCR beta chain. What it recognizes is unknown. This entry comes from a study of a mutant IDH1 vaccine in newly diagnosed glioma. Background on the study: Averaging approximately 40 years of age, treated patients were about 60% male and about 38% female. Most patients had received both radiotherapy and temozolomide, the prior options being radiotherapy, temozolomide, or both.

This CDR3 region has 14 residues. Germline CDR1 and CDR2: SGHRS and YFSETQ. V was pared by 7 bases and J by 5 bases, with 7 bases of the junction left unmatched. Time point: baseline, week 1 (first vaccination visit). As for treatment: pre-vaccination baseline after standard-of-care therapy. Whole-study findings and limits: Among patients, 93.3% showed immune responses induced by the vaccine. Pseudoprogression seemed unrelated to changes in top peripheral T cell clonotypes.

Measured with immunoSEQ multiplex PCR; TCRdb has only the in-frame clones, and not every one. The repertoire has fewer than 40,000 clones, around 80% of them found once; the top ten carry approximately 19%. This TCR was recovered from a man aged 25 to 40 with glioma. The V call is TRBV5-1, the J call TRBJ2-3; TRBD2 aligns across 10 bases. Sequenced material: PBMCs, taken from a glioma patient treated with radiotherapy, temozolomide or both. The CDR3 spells CASDIAGGGDTQYF. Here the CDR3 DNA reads TGCGCCAGCGACATAGCGGGGGGCGGAGATACGCAGTATTTT.